Following are 3 T cell receptor beta chains from one sample sequenced in a study of regulatory T cells in long-lasting Graves disease. As to time point: persistent/refractory GD, antithyroid drugs over 5 years with positive TRAb. RNA extracted from PBMCs served as the sequencing template. In building TCR beta libraries, iRepertoire HTBI primers were used together with Arm-PCR of CDR3 regions. TCRdb ran MiXCR on the multiplex PCR reads and lists one entry per CDR3 protein. Of roughly 700,000 distinct CDR3 sequences detected, 25% to 35% appear once; the ten largest clones hold around 42%. The material was peripheral blood mononuclear cells (PBMCs), obtained when the disease was refractory, from a patient treated with antithyroid drugs. The receptors were gathered from a female donor with Graves disease.

The gene calls are TRBV5-6 and TRBJ2-4; TRBD2 is a possible D gene (6 bases). Germline CDR1 and CDR2: SGHDT and YYEEEE. V was cut by 2 bases and J by 2 bases, with 11 bases left in between. CDR3 size: 15 residues. The CDR3: CASSFGGGTKNIQYF. CDR3 nucleotide sequence: TGTGCCAGCAGCTTTGGGGGAGGCACCAAAAACATTCAGTACTTC.

In its sample, this clonotype was seen many times. The rearrangement joins TRBV6-2 or TRBV6-3 to TRBJ2-7; D is unclear. From germline, CDR1 is MNHEY and CDR2 SVGEGT. The V end was cut by 5 bases, the J end by 4 bases, with 9 bases between. The CDR3 consists of 12 residues. DNA for the CDR3: TGTGCCAGCAGTGAAACATCTTACGAGCAGTACTTC. Protein: CASSETSYEQYF.

The rearrangement joins TRBV20-1 to TRBJ2-7; 7 bases are a match to TRBD2. V lost 3 bases, J lost 3 bases, and 8 bases stayed unmatched. Germline loops: CDR1 DFQATT, CDR2 SNEGSKA (reference sequence). This CDR3 contains 14 residues. Written as DNA, the CDR3 is TGCAGTGCTAGGCCCTGGGGGGGGAGCTACGAGCAGTACTTC. It codes for CSARPWGGSYEQYF.